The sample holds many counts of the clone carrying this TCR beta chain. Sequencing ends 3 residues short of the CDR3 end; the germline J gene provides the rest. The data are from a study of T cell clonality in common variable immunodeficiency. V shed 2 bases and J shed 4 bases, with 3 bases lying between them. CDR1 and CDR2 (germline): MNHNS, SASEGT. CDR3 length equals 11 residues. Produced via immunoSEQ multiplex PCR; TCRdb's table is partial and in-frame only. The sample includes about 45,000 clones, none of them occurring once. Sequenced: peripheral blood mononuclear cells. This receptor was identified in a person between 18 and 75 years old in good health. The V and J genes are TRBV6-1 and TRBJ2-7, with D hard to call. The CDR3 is CASSELYEQYF. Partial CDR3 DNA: TGTGCCAGCAGTGAACTTTACGAG.